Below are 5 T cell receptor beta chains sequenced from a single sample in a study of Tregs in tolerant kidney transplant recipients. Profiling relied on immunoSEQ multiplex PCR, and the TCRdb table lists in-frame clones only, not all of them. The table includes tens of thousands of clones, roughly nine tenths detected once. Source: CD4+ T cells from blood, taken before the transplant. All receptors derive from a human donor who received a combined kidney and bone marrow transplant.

DNA of the CDR3: TGCGCCAGCAGCCCTACTCAGGGGGCGAGGTATGGCTACACCTTC. Translated: CASSPTQGARYGYTF. The chain is built from TRBV4-1 and TRBJ1-2; 8 bases line up with TRBD1. The germline gives CDR1 MGHRA, CDR2 YSYEKL. J was trimmed by 5 bases and V by 4 bases; bases with no gene match: 9. The CDR3 consists of 15 residues.

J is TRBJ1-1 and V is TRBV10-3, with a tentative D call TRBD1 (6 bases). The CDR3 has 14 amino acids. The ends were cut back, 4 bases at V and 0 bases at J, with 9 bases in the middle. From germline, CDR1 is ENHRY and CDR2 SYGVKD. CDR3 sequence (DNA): TGTGCCATCAGTGGGACAGTGATGAACACTGAAGCTTTCTTT. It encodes CAISGTVMNTEAFF.

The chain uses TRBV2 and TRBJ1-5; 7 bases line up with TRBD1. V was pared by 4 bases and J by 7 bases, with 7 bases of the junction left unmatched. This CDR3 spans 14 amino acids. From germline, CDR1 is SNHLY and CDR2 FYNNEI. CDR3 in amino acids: CASSVATGRQPQHF. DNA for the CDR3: TGTGCCAGCAGTGTTGCGACAGGGAGGCAGCCCCAGCATTTT.

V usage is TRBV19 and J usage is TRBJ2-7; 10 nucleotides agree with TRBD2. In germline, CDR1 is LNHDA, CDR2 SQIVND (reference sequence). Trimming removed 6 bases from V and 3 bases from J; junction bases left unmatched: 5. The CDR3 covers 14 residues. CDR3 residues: CASSPTSGHYEQYF. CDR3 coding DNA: TGTGCCAGTAGCCCGACTAGCGGGCACTACGAGCAGTACTTC.

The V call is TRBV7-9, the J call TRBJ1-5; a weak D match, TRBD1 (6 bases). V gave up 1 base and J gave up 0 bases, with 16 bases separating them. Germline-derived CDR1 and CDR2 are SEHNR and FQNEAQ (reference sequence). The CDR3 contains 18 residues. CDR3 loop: CASSLGAGVSASNQPQHF. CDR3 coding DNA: TGTGCCAGCAGCTTAGGGGCAGGGGTGTCGGCTAGCAATCAGCCCCAGCATTTT.